This paragraph reports one T cell receptor beta chain. This entry is derived from a study of blood T cell repertoires in COVID-19. Study as a whole: Samples representing acute and convalescent COVID-19 were sourced from the United States, Italy and Spain. The analysed material was cDNA or gDNA that came from T cells, B-cell-depleted T cells, or PBMCs.

The length of the CDR3 is 14 residues. Germline CDR1 and CDR2: SGHRS and YFSETQ. Trimming at V came to 0 bases and at J to 4 bases, leaving 2 bases not matched to a gene. Seattle researchers signed up patients amid active infection and tracked them longitudinally. Source study methods: The assay estimated nucleated cells by amplifying reference gene primers. Assay: immunoSEQ multiplex PCR; the TCRdb copy retains only in-frame clones and omits some. Clone size and the V and J calls come from that table; the DNA yielded D and trimming. The profile shows around 260,000 clones, 70% to 85% of them singletons.

The rearrangement links TRBV5-1 to TRBJ2-3; 7 nucleotides agree with TRBD2. The receptor was derived from a human donor with COVID-19, enrolled during active disease. The donor label of this sample is uncertain. The sequenced material came from peripheral blood. The CDR3 DNA reads as TGCGCCAGCAGCTTGGCGAGCGGGGCAGATACGCAGTATTTT. Its protein is CASSLASGADTQYF.